This T cell receptor (beta chain) was recovered during a study of regulatory T cells in long-lasting Graves disease. Time point specified: newly diagnosed GD, antithyroid drugs for less than 3 months. RNA from PBMCs was the source of the TCR library. The CDR3 length is 15 residues. The germline V gene has CDR1 SGHRS and CDR2 YFSETQ. V lost 5 bases, J lost 6 bases, and 9 bases stayed unmatched. Both iRepertoire HTBI primers and Arm-PCR of CDR3 regions were used to build the TCR beta libraries. TCRdb re-called the multiplex PCR reads through MiXCR, storing one row per CDR3 protein. The sample records about 240,000 distinct CDR3 sequences, around 20% being singletons.

Source: peripheral blood mononuclear cells (PBMCs), taken at new diagnosis, from a patient treated with antithyroid drugs. This sequence originates from a female donor with Graves disease. This chain joins TRBV5-1 and TRBJ2-7; 12 positions match TRBD2. This CDR3 reads CASSETSGRIAEQYF. The CDR3 DNA reads as TGCGCCAGCAGTGAAACTAGCGGGAGGATCGCCGAGCAGTACTTC.